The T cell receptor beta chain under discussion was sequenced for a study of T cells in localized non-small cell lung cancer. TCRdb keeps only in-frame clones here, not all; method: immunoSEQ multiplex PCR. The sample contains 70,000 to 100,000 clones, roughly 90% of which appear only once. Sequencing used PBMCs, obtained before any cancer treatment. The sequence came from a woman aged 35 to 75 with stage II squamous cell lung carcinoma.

CDR3 loop: CASSFSVQETQYF. Written as DNA, the CDR3 is TGTGCCAGCAGCTTCTCTGTTCAAGAGACCCAGTACTTC. The chain joins TRBV5-4 to TRBJ2-5; D is undetermined. The V gene's germline CDR1 is SGHNT and CDR2 YYREEE (reference sequence). The CDR3 consists of 13 residues. The germline V and J ends were trimmed by 2 bases and 2 bases, with 7 bases remaining between them.